One sample yielded the 22 T cell receptor beta chains listed below, sequenced in a study of blood T cell repertoires in COVID-19. Using immunoSEQ multiplex PCR, the repertoire was profiled, and TCRdb retains in-frame clones only, with some absent. This repertoire shows about 140,000 clones, over 75% found once; its top ten account for about 1.4%. The sequenced sample was peripheral blood. Receptors originate from a human donor in a cohort sampled during active COVID-19.

The rearrangement uses TRBV7-9 and TRBJ2-2; 7 bases map to TRBD2. The CDR3 loop spans 16 amino acids. From germline, CDR1 is SEHNR and CDR2 FQNEAQ (reference sequence). J gave up 6 bases and V 1 base, and 8 bases lay outside the gene matches. The CDR3 nucleotides are TGTGCCAGCAGCTTAGATGGAGCGGGATGGGCCGGGGAGCTGTTTTTT. It codes for CASSLDGAGWAGELFF.

V and J are TRBV7-2 and TRBJ2-7, with 7 bases lining up with TRBD2. V lost 4 bases and J lost 6; bases outside the gene matches: 15. The germline V gene encodes CDR1 SGHTA and CDR2 FQGNSA. This CDR3 contains 16 residues. This CDR3 reads CASSSIGGSIRGEQYF. CDR3 DNA: TGTGCCAGCAGCTCGATCGGCGGGAGTATTCGGGGCGAGCAGTACTTC.

The chain links TRBV9 to TRBJ1-3; D is possibly TRBD1 (5 bases). Germline CDR1 SGDLS, CDR2 YYNGEE. CDR3 size: 14 residues. V lost 3 bases, J lost 0 bases, and 7 bases lay in between. CDR3 sequence reads: CASSDRSSGNTIYF. The CDR3 DNA sequence: TGTGCCAGCAGCGACAGGAGCTCTGGAAACACCATATATTTT.

The CDR3 sequence: CASGREQAYNEQFF. CDR3 bases: TGTGCCAGTGGGAGGGAGCAGGCCTACAATGAGCAGTTCTTC. The chain employs TRBV19 and TRBJ2-1; 7 positions agree with TRBD2. CDR1 is LNHDA and CDR2 is SQIVND in the germline V gene (reference sequence). V shed 8 bases and J 2 bases; nucleotides not matched to a gene: 6. This CDR3 comprises 14 residues.

A note on this clone: Germline and junction disagree at one end, which may indicate a read error. The chain employs TRBV7-7 and TRBJ2-7; the match to TRBD2 covers 10 bases. This CDR3 contains 15 residues. Germline V gene data show CDR1 as SSHAT and CDR2 as FNYEAQ (reference sequence). The CDR3 here is CASSLQASGSYEQYF. DNA for the CDR3: TGTGCTAGCAGCTTACAGGCTAGCGGGAGTTACGAGCAGTACTTC.

This sequence joins TRBV7-9 and TRBJ1-2; 7 bases align to TRBD1. After removal of 1 base from V and 6 bases from J, the junction contained 5 bases not matched to a gene. The germline V gene has CDR1 SEHNR and CDR2 FQNEAQ (reference sequence). The CDR3 has 14 residues. The CDR3 DNA reads TGTGCCAGCAGCTTAGAGGGGGCTTATCATGGCTACACCTTC. Residues: CASSLEGAYHGYTF. The full variable domain, with the rest looked up from reference TRBV7-9 and TRBJ1-2, is DTGVSQNPRHKITKRGQNVTFRCDPISEHNRLYWYRQTLGQGPEFLTYFQNEAQLEKSRLLSDRFSAERPKGSFSTLEIQRTEQGDSAMYLCASSLEGAYHGYTFGSGTRLTVV.

The chain joins TRBV5-4 to TRBJ1-2, with 8 bases lining up with TRBD1. This CDR3 region has 15 residues. The junction had 8 bases not matched to a gene; V was cut back by 5 bases and J by 2 bases. Germline V gene data show CDR1 as SGHNT and CDR2 as YYREEE (reference sequence). The CDR3: CASRDRDRKNYGYTF. CDR3 coding DNA: TGTGCCAGCAGAGACCGGGACAGGAAAAACTATGGCTACACCTTC.

This clone was seen only once. The chain combines TRBV18 with TRBJ2-2, with 10 nucleotides matching TRBD2. Losses at the gene ends were 6 bases for V and 3 bases for J; bases not matched to a gene: 1. The CDR3 covers 14 residues. CDR1 and CDR2 (germline): KGHSH, LQKENI. The DNA of the CDR3 is TGTGCCAGCTCGCTAGCGGGAGACACCGGGGAGCTGTTTTTT. It encodes CASSLAGDTGELFF.

CDR3 nucleotide sequence: TGTGCCAGCAGCCGCCCCCGGGGTGATAGCGGGAGTTTGAATGAGCAGTTCTTC. Amino acids: CASSRPRGDSGSLNEQFF. J is TRBJ2-1 and V is TRBV7-9, with 9 bases lining up with TRBD2. CDR3 length: 18 amino acids. The V gene's germline CDR1 is SEHNR and CDR2 FQNEAQ (reference sequence). The V segment lost 5 bases and the J segment 7 bases; nucleotides outside the gene matches: 18.

The rearrangement links TRBV5-8 to TRBJ1-2, with D perhaps matching TRBD1 (6 bases). V lost 1 base and J lost 8, with 9 bases in between. Germline loops: CDR1 SGHTS, CDR2 YDEGEE. There are 12 residues in the CDR3. For the CDR3, the DNA is TGTGCCAGCAGCTTGACAGGGCGAGGCTACACCTTC. Encoded protein: CASSLTGRGYTF.

This clone was picked up a small number of times. The CDR3 DNA reads as TGTGCCAGCAGCTTGTTAACAGGGACCTATGGCTACACCTTC. This sequence encodes CASSLLTGTYGYTF. The chain is built from TRBV7-9 and TRBJ1-2; D is perhaps TRBD1 (6 bases). There are 14 residues in the CDR3. Trimming pared 3 bases from V and 4 bases from J, leaving 12 bases between. Germline-derived CDR1 and CDR2 are SEHNR and FQNEAQ (reference sequence).

The chain recombines TRBV29-1 with TRBJ1-3, with TRBD1 as a possible D gene (5 bases). CDR1 is SQVTM and CDR2 is ANQGSEA in the germline V gene. The length of the CDR3 is 15 residues. Trimming removed 0 bases at V and 8 bases at J, with 17 bases between. CDR3 sequence: CSVEDRMGGRDTIYF. For the CDR3, the DNA is TGCAGCGTTGAAGATAGGATGGGGGGTCGAGACACCATATATTTT.

The genes are TRBV7-3 and TRBJ2-7, with 7 bases aligning to TRBD1. V was clipped by 4 bases and J by 6 bases; unmatched bases: 6. Germline values: CDR1 SGHTA, CDR2 FQGTGA. The CDR3 has 13 residues. DNA for the CDR3: TGTGCCAGCAGCTCAAGGGGACAGCTCGAGCAGTACTTC. It is translated as CASSSRGQLEQYF. Combining the CDR3 with reference TRBV7-3 and TRBJ2-7 gives the whole variable domain GAGVSQTPSNKVTEKGKYVELRCDPISGHTALYWYRQSLGQGPEFLIYFQGTGAADDSGLPNDRFFAVRPEGSVSTLKIQRTERGDSAVYLCASSSRGQLEQYFGPGTRLTVT.

This clone was observed a handful of times. This chain connects TRBV7-2 to TRBJ2-7; D gene uncertain. Germline CDR1 SGHTA, CDR2 FQGNSA. Trimming left V 3 bases short and J 6 bases short, with 12 bases between. The length of the CDR3 is 13 residues. DNA for the CDR3: TGTGCCAGCAGCTTTACCCAGTCTGGCGAGCAGTACTTC. This codes for CASSFTQSGEQYF.

This chain links TRBV3-1 (or the pseudogene TRBV3-2) with TRBJ1-2, with TRBD1 matching over 8 bases. V gave up 4 bases and J gave up 7 bases; unmatched junction bases: 8. The CDR3 totals 14 residues. Germline-derived CDR1 and CDR2 are LGHDT and YNNKEL (reference sequence). CDR3 amino acids: CASSPPLQGAGYTF. DNA of the CDR3: TGTGCCAGCAGCCCCCCCCTCCAGGGGGCTGGCTACACCTTC.

The chain uses TRBV5-1 and TRBJ2-3; no clear D gene. The CDR3 consists of 14 residues. The ends were cut back, 0 bases at V and 2 bases at J, with 7 bases in the middle. Germline loops: CDR1 SGHRS, CDR2 YFSETQ. The CDR3 sequence is CASSLDSPTDTQYF. The CDR3 DNA reads as TGCGCCAGCAGCTTGGACAGCCCCACAGATACGCAGTATTTT.

CDR3 loop: CASMVGMDEQFF. The CDR3 region has the DNA TGCGCCAGCATGGTCGGGATGGATGAGCAGTTCTTC. This rearrangement joins TRBV5-1 to TRBJ2-1, with a weak D call TRBD2 (5 bases). The CDR3 contains 12 residues. V was pared by 6 bases and J by 8 bases, with 12 bases between. Germline V gene data show CDR1 as SGHRS and CDR2 as YFSETQ. Full variable domain (remainder filled in from reference TRBV5-1 and TRBJ2-1): KAGVTQTPRYLIKTRGQQVTLSCSPISGHRSVSWYQQTPGQGLQFLFEYFSETQRNKGNFPGRFSGRQFSNSRSEMNVSTLELGDSALYLCASMVGMDEQFFGPGTRLTVL.

There are a few counts of this clone. The genes are TRBV5-1 and TRBJ2-3; 7 bases map to TRBD2. V was clipped by 4 bases and J by 1 base; unmatched bases: 6. Germline V gene sequence: CDR1 SGHRS, CDR2 YFSETQ. CDR3 size: 15 residues. The CDR3 nucleotides are TGCGCCAGCAGCCGACCGGGACTACGCACAGATACGCAGTATTTT. Its translation is CASSRPGLRTDTQYF. The whole variable domain, remainder taken from reference TRBV5-1 and TRBJ2-3, is KAGVTQTPRYLIKTRGQQVTLSCSPISGHRSVSWYQQTPGQGLQFLFEYFSETQRNKGNFPGRFSGRQFSNSRSEMNVSTLELGDSALYLCASSRPGLRTDTQYFGPGTRLTVL.

This clone occurred a few times. This rearrangement joins TRBV9 to TRBJ2-1; 9 bases agree with TRBD2. Looked up from germline, CDR1 is SGDLS and CDR2 is YYNGEE. CDR3 length equals 15 residues. Unmatched junction bases numbered 1, after V lost 0 bases and J lost 3 bases. The CDR3 loop is CASSVGREGYNEQFF. The CDR3 DNA follows: TGTGCCAGCAGCGTAGGGCGGGAGGGCTACAATGAGCAGTTCTTC.

V usage is TRBV19 and J usage is TRBJ2-6, with unresolved D. CDR1 and CDR2 from the germline V gene are LNHDA and SQIVND (reference sequence). The ends were cut back, 4 bases at V and 1 base at J, with 8 bases in the middle. The length of the CDR3 is 15 residues. The CDR3 DNA is TGTGCCAGTAGTAGCCGCGAGTCTGGGGCCAACGTCCTGACTTTC. It encodes CASSSRESGANVLTF.

The chain joins TRBV14 to TRBJ1-5; D is possibly TRBD1 (6 bases). The V and J ends lost 3 bases and 0 bases respectively, with 15 bases between them. The CDR3 sequence is 17 residues long. In germline, CDR1 is SGHDN, CDR2 FVKESK. CDR3 DNA: TGTGCCAGCAGCCAGAGGGGGGGAACCCATAGCAATCAGCCCCAGCATTTT. The encoded protein is CASSQRGGTHSNQPQHF.

This clone was seen only once. This chain connects TRBV6-1 to TRBJ1-6; 8 nucleotides line up with TRBD1. With 2 bases clipped from V and 6 bases from J, the junction kept 9 bases outside the gene matches. CDR3 length: 17 residues. In germline, CDR1 is MNHNS, CDR2 SASEGT. CDR3 bases: TGTGCCAGCAGTGAAATTGGGCAGGGGGCATTTAATTCACCCCTCCACTTT. Amino acids: CASSEIGQGAFNSPLHF.